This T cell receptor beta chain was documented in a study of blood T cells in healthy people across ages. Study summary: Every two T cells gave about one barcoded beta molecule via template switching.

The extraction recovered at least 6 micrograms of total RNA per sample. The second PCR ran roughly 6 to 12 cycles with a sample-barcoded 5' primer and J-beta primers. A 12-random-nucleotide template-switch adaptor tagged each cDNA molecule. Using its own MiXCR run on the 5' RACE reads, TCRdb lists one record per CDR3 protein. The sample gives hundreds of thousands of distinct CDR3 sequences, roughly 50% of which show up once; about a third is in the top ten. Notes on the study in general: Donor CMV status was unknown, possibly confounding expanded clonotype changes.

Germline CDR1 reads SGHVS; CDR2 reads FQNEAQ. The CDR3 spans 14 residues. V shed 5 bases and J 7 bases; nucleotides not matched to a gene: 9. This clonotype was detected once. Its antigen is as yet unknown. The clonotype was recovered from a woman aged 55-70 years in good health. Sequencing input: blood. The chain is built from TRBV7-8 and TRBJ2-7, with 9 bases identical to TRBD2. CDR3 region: CASSLWTSEDEQYF. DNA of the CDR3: TGTGCCAGCAGCCTTTGGACTAGCGAGGATGAGCAGTACTTC.